The clone carrying this T cell receptor beta chain was seen more than once but under ten times. Antigen specificity is unknown. CDR3 size: 12 residues. In germline, CDR1 is MNHNY, CDR2 SVGAGI (reference sequence). V was trimmed by 0 bases and J by 6 bases, leaving 5 bases between them. The source of the sample is a study of cytomegalovirus exposure and HLA in healthy donors. Study-level results: The investigators catalogued 160 or so TCR beta chains as cytomegalovirus-associated.

The PCR ran on 60 Vbeta and 13 Jbeta primers. Produced via immunoSEQ multiplex PCR; TCRdb's table is partial and in-frame only. The sample has roughly 250,000 clones; over 70% are singletons. This sequence was found in a girl aged 2 to 10 in good health and CMV-seronegative. The rearrangement joins TRBV6-6 to TRBJ1-2, with D uncertain. Specimen: PBMCs. CDR3 in amino acids: CASSYSGNGYTF. CDR3 nucleotides: TGTGCCAGCAGTTACTCGGGCAATGGCTACACCTTC.